This TCR beta chain comes out of a study of control samples from healthy donors and cancer patients. TCRdb's copy holds only in-frame clones and misses some; the assay was immunoSEQ multiplex PCR. The data hold about 150,000 clones, with about 94% observed a single time. This CDR3 comprises 13 residues. The V and J ends lost 8 bases and 2 bases, in that order; junction bases with no gene match: 2. In germline, CDR1 is MGHRA, CDR2 YSYEKL. Sample: blood. The chain uses TRBV4-1 and TRBJ2-2; TRBD2 matches at 7 bases. The clonotype comes from a woman aged 40 to 50 in good health. In nucleotides, the CDR3 is TGCGCCAGCCGGGGACTAAACACCGGGGAGCTGTTTTTT. This encodes CASRGLNTGELFF.